The clone carrying this T cell receptor beta chain was counted only a few times. Its target is unknown. Template switching by 5'RACE produced TCR cDNA, adding a universal primer site and UMIs. One entry per CDR3 protein results from TCRdb running MiXCR on the 5' RACE reads. Of about 330,000 distinct CDR3 sequences in the sample, 4.1% were seen once. The data stem from a study of T cells after yellow fever vaccination. Overall study findings and caveats: Most clones from primary vaccination resurfaced after the booster (around 97% CD4, 75% to 90% CD8). A small share of clonotypes appeared in both CD4 and CD8 compartments.

With 0 bases removed from V and 0 bases from J, the gap between germline ends came to 15 bases. CDR1 and CDR2 from the germline V gene are SQVTM and ANQGSEA. This CDR3 comprises 18 residues. The rearrangement joins TRBV29-1 to TRBJ2-6; D perhaps matches TRBD2 (5 bases). This specimen was PBMCs, taken 5 days after the yellow fever booster vaccination. The receptor was isolated from a man aged 18 to 29 who received the YFV17D yellow fever vaccine. CDR3 coding DNA: TGCAGCGTTGAAGATCTGAGGGATTATCTCTCTGGGGCCAACGTCCTGACTTTC. Translating gives CSVEDLRDYLSGANVLTF.